Below, 24 T cell receptor beta chains from the same sample are listed, as sequenced in a study of beta chain features in type 1 diabetes. Whole-study findings and limits: People with Type 1 diabetes carried modestly yet significantly shorter TCRB CDR3s in all four CD4+ subsets.

Their antigen targets remain unknown. Of the isolated RNA, all was reverse transcribed, and so the sequenced material was expressed TCRB transcripts. The method was immunoSEQ multiplex PCR; TCRdb's version includes in-frame clones alone and lacks a portion of them. The table shows hundreds of thousands of clones, with around 9% occurring only once. The specimen was central memory CD4+ T cells from blood. Receptors originate from a man aged 25-40 years with type 1 diabetes.

This clone was detected only a few times. The gene calls are TRBV7-9 and TRBJ1-2, with D uncertain. V was shortened by 1 base and J by 7 bases, with 10 bases between the two germline ends. The germline CDR1 and CDR2 sequences are SEHNR and FQNEAQ (reference sequence). The CDR3 sequence is 13 residues long. CDR3 sequence: CASSLVESRGYTF. For the CDR3, the DNA is TGTGCCAGCAGCTTAGTGGAGAGCCGTGGCTACACCTTC. Variable domain in full (rest from reference TRBV7-9 and TRBJ1-2): DTGVSQNPRHKITKRGQNVTFRCDPISEHNRLYWYRQTLGQGPEFLTYFQNEAQLEKSRLLSDRFSAERPKGSFSTLEIQRTEQGDSAMYLCASSLVESRGYTFGSGTRLTVV.

This clone was seen a handful of times. The chain recombines TRBV18 with TRBJ1-4, with 9 bases aligning to TRBD1. CDR1 is KGHSH and CDR2 is LQKENI in the germline V gene. The junction had 9 bases not matched to a gene; V was cut back by 3 bases and J by 7 bases. This CDR3 contains 16 residues. As DNA, the CDR3 is TGTGCCAGCTCACCTTATTCGGGACAGGGCGTTGAAAAACTGTTTTTT. Translation: CASSPYSGQGVEKLFF.

This clone was counted only a few times. This chain uses TRBV6-6 with TRBJ2-3, with D unresolved. This CDR3 contains 14 residues. Germline V CDR1 and CDR2: MNHNY, SVGAGI (reference sequence). With 3 bases removed from V and 6 bases from J, the gap between germline ends came to 13 bases. The CDR3, as DNA: TGTGCCAGCAGTTATGAGCCTCCCCGGGATACGCAGTATTTT. Protein: CASSYEPPRDTQYF.

The genes are TRBV2 and TRBJ2-3, with D perhaps matching TRBD2 (7 bases). Germline V gives CDR1 SNHLY, CDR2 FYNNEI. V was clipped by 7 bases and J by 4 bases, with 18 bases between them. The CDR3 contains 15 residues. CDR3 DNA: TGTGCCAGCACCCCGGTGGGGGGGGGCTCAGATACGCAGTATTTT. Its translation: CASTPVGGGSDTQYF.

This clone was seen repeatedly, ten times or more. V and J are TRBV5-1 and TRBJ2-1, with 9 bases matching TRBD2. The CDR3 loop spans 13 amino acids. Germline lookup yields CDR1 SGHRS and CDR2 YFSETQ. Trimming cost V 6 bases and J 9 bases; bases outside gene matches: 7. CDR3 DNA sequence: TGCGCCAGCATGGTAGCGGGGGATGCTGAGCAGTTCTTC. It is translated as CASMVAGDAEQFF.

This CDR3 reads CSAPYTEAFF. The CDR3, as DNA: TGCAGTGCTCCATACACTGAAGCTTTCTTT. The gene calls are TRBV20-1 and TRBJ1-1; D ambiguous. CDR1 is DFQATT, CDR2 SNEGSKA, per germline (reference sequence). The germline V and J ends were trimmed by 5 bases and 3 bases, with 4 bases remaining between them. The CDR3 spans 10 residues.

This clone came up a few times. This sequence joins TRBV7-9 and TRBJ2-7, with D uncertain. Trimming took off 3 bases at V and 3 bases at J, with 9 bases between the two ends. CDR1 and CDR2 from the germline V gene are SEHNR and FQNEAQ (reference sequence). The CDR3 is made up of 13 amino acids. CDR3 sequence reads: CASSFLGDYEQYF. In nucleotides, the CDR3 is TGTGCCAGCAGCTTTTTGGGCGACTACGAGCAGTACTTC.

This clone was observed a handful of times. The V gene is TRBV11-2, the J gene TRBJ2-5; TRBD2 aligns across 10 bases. With 2 bases clipped from V and 5 bases from J, the junction kept 8 bases outside the gene matches. Germline lookup yields CDR1 SGHAT and CDR2 FQNNGV. The CDR3 has 16 residues. CDR3 region: CASSLYKRGGEETQYF. CDR3 nucleotide sequence: TGTGCCAGCAGCTTATATAAGCGGGGGGGCGAGGAGACCCAGTACTTC.

V and J are TRBV7-2 and TRBJ1-1; D call uncertain. The germline V gene has CDR1 SGHTA and CDR2 FQGNSA. V was shortened by 1 base and J by 4 bases, with 10 bases between the two germline ends. This CDR3 is built from 14 residues. The CDR3 DNA is TGTGCCAGCAGCTTAGATTGGGGTATCACTGAAGCTTTCTTT. Amino acid sequence: CASSLDWGITEAFF.

The sample holds a few counts of this clone. The chain uses TRBV19 and TRBJ2-7, with D perhaps matching TRBD1 (6 bases). V shed 3 bases and J shed 2 bases, with 23 bases lying between them. This CDR3 is built from 18 residues. Germline CDR1 LNHDA, CDR2 SQIVND (reference sequence). The CDR3 DNA sequence: TGTGCCAGTAGTATTGGACGCGGAACGACAGGCCTCGCCTACGAGCAGTACTTC. Protein product: CASSIGRGTTGLAYEQYF. Using reference TRBV19 and TRBJ2-7 for the parts outside the CDR3, the full variable domain is DGGITQSPKYLFRKEGQNVTLSCEQNLNHDAMYWYRQDPGQGLRLIYYSQIVNDFQKGDIAEGYSVSREKKESFPLTVTSAQKNPTAFYLCASSIGRGTTGLAYEQYFGPGTRLTVT.

The chain joins TRBV14 to TRBJ1-2; 9 bases line up with TRBD1. V lost 4 bases, J lost 2 bases, and 5 bases stayed unmatched. Germline-derived CDR1 and CDR2 are SGHDN and FVKESK. The CDR3 contains 15 residues. In DNA form, the CDR3 reads TGTGCCAGCAGCCCTATACAGGGGGCCAACTATGGCTACACCTTC. Amino acid sequence: CASSPIQGANYGYTF.

The chain recombines TRBV4-3 with TRBJ1-4; perhaps TRBD1 as D (5 bases). Germline V gene data show CDR1 as LGHNA and CDR2 as YSLEER. Trimming stripped 4 bases from V and 7 bases from J, with 13 bases between. This CDR3 has 14 residues. The CDR3: CASSPTQGIEKLFF. CDR3 nucleotides: TGCGCCAGCAGCCCCACCCAGGGTATTGAAAAACTGTTTTTT.

The rearrangement uses TRBV7-9 and TRBJ1-5, with D tentatively TRBD1 (5 bases). Germline V gene lookup returns CDR1 SEHNR and CDR2 FQNEAQ (reference sequence). The V end lost 6 bases, the J end lost 4 bases, and 13 bases lay between the germline ends. CDR3 length: 14 residues. The CDR3 DNA reads as TGTGCCAGCAGTCCCGGACAAGTTAATCAGCCCCAGCATTTT. Translation gives CASSPGQVNQPQHF. Using reference TRBV7-9 and TRBJ1-5 for the parts outside the CDR3, the full variable domain is DTGVSQNPRHKITKRGQNVTFRCDPISEHNRLYWYRQTLGQGPEFLTYFQNEAQLEKSRLLSDRFSAERPKGSFSTLEIQRTEQGDSAMYLCASSPGQVNQPQHFGDGTRLSIL.

The J gene is TRBJ1-2, the V gene TRBV5-1, with D unclear. This CDR3 comprises 13 residues. The V end was cut by 0 bases, the J end by 4 bases, with 7 bases between. Germline V gene sequence: CDR1 SGHRS, CDR2 YFSETQ. The CDR3 coding sequence is TGCGCCAGCAGCTTGGGGGCTACCTATGGCTACACCTTC. Translated: CASSLGATYGYTF. The full variable domain, completed using reference TRBV5-1 and TRBJ1-2, is KAGVTQTPRYLIKTRGQQVTLSCSPISGHRSVSWYQQTPGQGLQFLFEYFSETQRNKGNFPGRFSGRQFSNSRSEMNVSTLELGDSALYLCASSLGATYGYTFGSGTRLTVV.

The rearrangement links TRBV9 to TRBJ1-1; D gene ambiguous. CDR3 length: 14 amino acids. Germline V lookup: CDR1 SGDLS, CDR2 YYNGEE. The V and J ends lost 3 bases and 6 bases respectively, with 15 bases between them. The CDR3, as DNA: TGTGCCAGCAGCGCGACTTCCCAGAATCCTGAAGCTTTCTTT. Its translation is CASSATSQNPEAFF. The entire variable domain, with the rest obtained from reference TRBV9 and TRBJ1-1, is as follows: DSGVTQTPKHLITATGQRVTLRCSPRSGDLSVYWYQQSLDQGLQFLIQYYNGEERAKGNILERFSAQQFPDLHSELNLSSLELGDSALYFCASSATSQNPEAFFGQGTRLTVV.

In DNA, the CDR3 is TGTGCCAGCAGTGGAGGTTCAACAGGGTACGAGCAGTACTTC. This encodes CASSGGSTGYEQYF. The chain links TRBV6-5 to TRBJ2-7; the D gene is possibly TRBD1 (6 bases). Trimming pared 5 bases from V and 4 bases from J, leaving 15 bases between. The germline V gene encodes CDR1 MNHEY and CDR2 SVGAGI. This CDR3 has 14 residues.

This clone was seen only a few times. The chain recombines TRBV11-2 with TRBJ2-1; TRBD1 might be the D (5 bases). Germline loops: CDR1 SGHAT, CDR2 FQNNGV. This CDR3 contains 15 residues. The germline V and J ends were trimmed by 2 bases and 6 bases, with 14 bases remaining between them. CDR3 protein: CASSLRGLSRNEQFF. The CDR3 DNA is TGTGCCAGCAGCTTAAGGGGATTATCCCGCAATGAGCAGTTCTTC.

J is TRBJ2-7 and V is TRBV7-9; TRBD1 or TRBD2 may be the D gene (5 bases each). CDR3 length equals 14 residues. V lost 3 bases and J 0 bases, leaving 9 bases between the germline ends. Germline V gives CDR1 SEHNR, CDR2 FQNEAQ (reference sequence). CDR3 nucleotides: TGTGCCAGCAGCTTCGAGGGGACCTCCTACGAGCAGTACTTC. This translates into CASSFEGTSYEQYF.

In the case of this clone: Additional DNA sequences in this sample encode the identical CDR3. The chain links TRBV5-1 to TRBJ1-1, with D unresolved. CDR3 size: 13 residues. V was pared by 3 bases and J by 0 bases, with 6 bases between. The germline V gene has CDR1 SGHRS and CDR2 YFSETQ. The CDR3 region is CASSSGLNTEAFF. CDR3 coding DNA: TGCGCCAGCAGCTCCGGACTGAACACTGAAGCTTTCTTT.

This clone was picked up a small number of times. The chain carries TRBV5-1 and TRBJ2-2; TRBD2 matches 7 bases. The CDR3 has 15 amino acids. V lost 4 bases, J lost 6 bases, and 9 bases stayed unmatched. CDR1 is SGHRS, CDR2 YFSETQ, per germline. The CDR3 nucleotides are TGCGCCAGCAGCGTGGAAGCGGCGGGGGCCGGGGAGCTGTTTTTT. Protein: CASSVEAAGAGELFF.

In its sample, this clone was seen a few times. V and J are TRBV11-2 and TRBJ1-1, with D tentatively TRBD1 (5 bases). CDR1 SGHAT and CDR2 FQNNGV come from the germline V gene. The CDR3 totals 16 residues. Trimming left V 4 bases short and J 3 bases short, with 18 bases between. CDR3 in amino acids: CASSSYRGQGYTEAFF. As DNA, the CDR3 is TGTGCCAGCAGCTCTTACCGGGGCCAGGGTTACACTGAAGCTTTCTTT.

The J gene is TRBJ2-5, the V gene TRBV7-2; weak D call: TRBD1 (5 bases). The V and J ends lost 2 bases and 3 bases respectively, with 13 bases between them. Looked up from germline, CDR1 is SGHTA and CDR2 is FQGNSA. There are 15 residues in the CDR3. CDR3 coding DNA: TGTGCCAGCAGCTTAATGGGGCAGGGAAAAGAGACCCAGTACTTC. Its protein product is CASSLMGQGKETQYF. The full variable domain, rest sourced from reference TRBV7-2 and TRBJ2-5, is GAGVSQSPSNKVTEKGKDVELRCDPISGHTALYWYRQSLGQGLEFLIYFQGNSAPDKSGLPSDRFSAERTGGSVSTLTIQRTQQEDSAVYLCASSLMGQGKETQYFGPGTRLLVL.

The CDR3 sequence: CAWSQGTGITDTQYF. The CDR3 nucleotides read TGTGCCTGGAGCCAGGGGACAGGTATCACAGATACGCAGTATTTT. This sequence joins TRBV30 and TRBJ2-3; 8 bases line up with TRBD1. The CDR3 totals 15 residues. Germline assignment: CDR1 GTSNPN and CDR2 SVGIG (reference sequence). Trimming at V came to 3 bases and at J to 2 bases, leaving 7 bases not matched to a gene.

This clone occurred a few times. V and J are TRBV21-1 and TRBJ2-4; the table calls TRBD1, which could not be checked here. TRBV21-1 constitutes a pseudogene. This CDR3 contains 15 residues. CDR3 nucleotide sequence: TGTGCCAGCAGCTTTCCGGACAGTCCCGCAAACATTCAGTACTTC. Its protein product is CASSFPDSPANIQYF.